This is a list of T cell receptor beta chains from one sample in a study of shared clonotypes between healthy human individuals. Sequencing was performed with immunoSEQ multiplex PCR; in TCRdb, only in-frame clones are kept and a portion is missing. The repertoire holds approximately 2,300,000 clones, with just under 95% as singletons. The sequencing sample was made of naive CD4+ T cells from PBMCs. These receptors originate from a man aged 18 to 35 in good health. Some clones in this sample may be carry-over from other donors' samples. CDR3s include the opening cysteine and the closing phenylalanine or tryptophan. The D gene is left open where the match is weak. Not every row has a clone size; where given, it reads once, few, many or a size class.

CDR3nt	CDR3aa	v_gene	j_gene	d_gene	abundance
TGTGCCTGTTCCCTCAACAATGAGCAGTTCTTC	CACSLNNEQFF	TRBV30	TRBJ2-1	NA	NA
TGTGCCAGCACCGGACAGAGCTCCTATAATTCACCCCTCCACTTT	CASTGQSSYNSPLHF	TRBV2	TRBJ1-6	NA	NA
TGTGCCAGCAGCCGCCGTAACACTGAAGCTTTCTTT	CASSRRNTEAFF	TRBV4-2	TRBJ1-1	NA	NA
TGTGCCAGCAGTTTTCGTGAGGGAAGAAGCACAGATACGCAGTATTTT	CASSFREGRSTDTQYF	TRBV28	TRBJ2-3	NA	NA
TGTGCCAGCAGCTTGGTAGGGGTGGCCCAGCATTTT	CASSLVGVAQHF	TRBV5-5	TRBJ1-5	NA	NA
TGCAGCGTCTCGTTTGCGAATGAGCAGTTCTTC	CSVSFANEQFF	TRBV20-1	TRBJ2-1	NA	once
TGTGCCAGCATCCCAAGCTGGAACACCGGGGAGCTGTTTTTT	CASIPSWNTGELFF	TRBV6-1	TRBJ2-2	NA	NA
TGTGCCGGCAGCGTAGCTTCCCGGGGTGATGAGCAGTTCTTC	CAGSVASRGDEQFF	TRBV9	TRBJ2-1	NA	NA
TGTGCCAGCAGCTTAAGGTCAGGTACTGAAGCTTTCTTT	CASSLRSGTEAFF	TRBV7-3	TRBJ1-1	NA	once
TGTGCCAGCAGGGAGACTGGGACAGGGGGACGCCAGAACACTGAAGCTTTCTTT	CASRETGTGGRQNTEAFF	TRBV21-1	TRBJ1-1	NA	NA
TGTGCCAGCAGTTCTCCAGGCGGTGGGGAGAACATTCAGTACTTC	CASSSPGGGENIQYF	TRBV28	TRBJ2-4	NA	NA
TGTGCCAGTACTACAGATCATACCGTGAACACTGAAGCTTTCTTT	CASTTDHTVNTEAFF	TRBV19	TRBJ1-1	NA	few
TGTGCCTGGATAGGGGCAGCACAAGAGACCCAGTACTTC	CAWIGAAQETQYF	TRBV30	TRBJ2-5	NA	NA
TGTGCCTGGGACCCTGGACACCTCGAGGGACAGCCCCAGCATTTT	CAWDPGHLEGQPQHF	TRBV30	TRBJ1-5	NA	few
TGTGCCAGCAGCAGGGACAGGGCCTTATCAACGAGGTCACCCCTCCACTTT	CASSRDRALSTRSPLHF	TRBV11-1	TRBJ1-6	TRBD1	NA
TGTGCCAGCTCACCTCAGAGTCCGGGTGCTTTCTTT	CASSPQSPGAFF	TRBV18	TRBJ1-1	NA	NA
TGTGCCAGCTCACCAGCAGGGGCGGATGGCTACACCTTC	CASSPAGADGYTF	TRBV18	TRBJ1-2	NA	once
TGTGCCAGCAGCCCAAGACGGGGAGGACAAGCTTTCTTT	CASSPRRGGQAFF	TRBV11-2	TRBJ1-1	NA	NA
TGTGCCAGCAGCTTGGAGCAGGGGTTGAGTGGCTACACCTTC	CASSLEQGLSGYTF	TRBV5-4	TRBJ1-2	NA	few
TGTGCCAGCAGCCCCTCAGCGGGAGTAGGCGAGCAGTACTTC	CASSPSAGVGEQYF	TRBV9	TRBJ2-7	TRBD2	NA
TGCGCCAGCAGCCAAGATTGGGAGGGAAAACTGTTTTTT	CASSQDWEGKLFF	TRBV4-1	TRBJ1-4	NA	NA
TGTGCCAGCAGTATAACCATTCCCGGGGAGCTGTTTTTT	CASSITIPGELFF	TRBV6-5	TRBJ2-2	NA	NA
TGTGCCATCAGTGAGGGGGGAGAAGAGACCCAGTACTTC	CAISEGGEETQYF	TRBV10-3	TRBJ2-5	NA	NA
TGTGCCAGCTCACCTACTAGCGAGACCTACGAGCAGTACTTC	CASSPTSETYEQYF	TRBV18	TRBJ2-7	TRBD2	NA
TGTGCCAGCTCACTCGGGGCTACCTATGGCTACACCTTC	CASSLGATYGYTF	TRBV18	TRBJ1-2	NA	NA
TGCGCCAGCAGCTGGGACGGCAGGGAGCAGTTCTTC	CASSWDGREQFF	TRBV5-1	TRBJ2-1	NA	NA
TGTGCCAGCAGCTTTTTGGGATTGAACACCGGGGAGCTGTTTTTT	CASSFLGLNTGELFF	TRBV5-8	TRBJ2-2	NA	NA
TGTGCCAGCAGTGAAATGCTGATGATGATCTACGAGCAGTACTTC	CASSEMLMMIYEQYF	TRBV6-1	TRBJ2-7	NA	NA
TGTGCCAGCAGCTTGGGGCCGATCTCCTACAATGAGCAGTTCTTC	CASSLGPISYNEQFF	TRBV5-7	TRBJ2-1	NA	NA
TGTGCCAGCAGCCTCCGCCCTGGGGAGCAGTACTTC	CASSLRPGEQYF	TRBV5-6	TRBJ2-7	NA	NA